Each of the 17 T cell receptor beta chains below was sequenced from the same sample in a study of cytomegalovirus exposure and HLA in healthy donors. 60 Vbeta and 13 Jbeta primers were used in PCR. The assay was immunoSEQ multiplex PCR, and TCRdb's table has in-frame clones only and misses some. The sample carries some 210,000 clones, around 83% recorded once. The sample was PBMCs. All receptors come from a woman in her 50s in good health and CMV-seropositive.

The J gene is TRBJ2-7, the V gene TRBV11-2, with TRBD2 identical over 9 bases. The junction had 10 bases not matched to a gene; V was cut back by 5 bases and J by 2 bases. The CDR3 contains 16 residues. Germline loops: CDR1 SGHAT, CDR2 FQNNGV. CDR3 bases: TGTGCCAGCAGCCCGCCCCCGACTAGCGGCGCCTACGAGCAGTACTTC. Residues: CASSPPPTSGAYEQYF.

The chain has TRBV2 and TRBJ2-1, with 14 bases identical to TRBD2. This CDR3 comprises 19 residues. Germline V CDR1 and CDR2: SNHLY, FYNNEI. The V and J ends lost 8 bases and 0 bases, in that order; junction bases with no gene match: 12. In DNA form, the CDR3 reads TGTGCCAGCCTCACCGGACTAGCGGGGGGTTCTAGCTCCTACAATGAGCAGTTCTTC. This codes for CASLTGLAGGSSSYNEQFF.

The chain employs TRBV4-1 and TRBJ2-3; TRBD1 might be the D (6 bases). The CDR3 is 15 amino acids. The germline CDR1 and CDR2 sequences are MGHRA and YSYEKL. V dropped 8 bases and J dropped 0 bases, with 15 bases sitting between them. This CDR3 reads CASREDSSSTDTQYF. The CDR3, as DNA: TGCGCCAGCCGCGAGGACAGTTCTAGCACAGATACGCAGTATTTT.

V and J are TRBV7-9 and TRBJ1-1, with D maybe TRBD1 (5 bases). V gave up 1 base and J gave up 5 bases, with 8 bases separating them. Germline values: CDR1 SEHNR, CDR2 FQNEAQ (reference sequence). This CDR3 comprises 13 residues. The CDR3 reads CASSLVTATEAFF. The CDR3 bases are TGTGCCAGCAGCTTAGTGACAGCAACTGAAGCTTTCTTT. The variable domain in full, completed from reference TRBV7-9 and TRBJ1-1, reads DTGVSQNPRHKITKRGQNVTFRCDPISEHNRLYWYRQTLGQGPEFLTYFQNEAQLEKSRLLSDRFSAERPKGSFSTLEIQRTEQGDSAMYLCASSLVTATEAFFGQGTRLTVV.

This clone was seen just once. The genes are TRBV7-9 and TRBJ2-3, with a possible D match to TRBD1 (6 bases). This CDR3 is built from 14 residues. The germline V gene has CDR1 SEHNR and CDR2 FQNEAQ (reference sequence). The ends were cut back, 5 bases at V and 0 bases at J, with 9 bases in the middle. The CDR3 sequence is CASSQTGSTDTQYF. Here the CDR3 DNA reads TGTGCCAGCAGCCAGACAGGTAGCACAGATACGCAGTATTTT.

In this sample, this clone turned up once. The CDR3 sequence: CAWTPGGFNQPQHF. CDR3 sequence (DNA): TGTGCCTGGACCCCCGGCGGATTTAATCAGCCCCAGCATTTT. The chain links TRBV30 to TRBJ1-5; D gene ambiguous. Trimming left V 4 bases short and J 4 bases short, with 14 bases between. The CDR3 has 14 residues. Looked up from germline, CDR1 is GTSNPN and CDR2 is SVGIG (reference sequence).

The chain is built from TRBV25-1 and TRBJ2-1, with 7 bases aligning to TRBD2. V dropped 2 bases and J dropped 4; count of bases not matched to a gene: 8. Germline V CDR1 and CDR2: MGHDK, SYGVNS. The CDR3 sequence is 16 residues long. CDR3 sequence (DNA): TGTGCCAGCAGTGAAGTGGGCGGGGGAATATACAATGAGCAGTTCTTC. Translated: CASSEVGGGIYNEQFF.

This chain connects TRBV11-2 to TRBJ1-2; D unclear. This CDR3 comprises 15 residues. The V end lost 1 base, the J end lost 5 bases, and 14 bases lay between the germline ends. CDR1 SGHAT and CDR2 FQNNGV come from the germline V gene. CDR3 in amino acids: CASSLGAIWAYGYTF. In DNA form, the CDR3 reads TGTGCCAGCAGCTTAGGGGCCATTTGGGCTTATGGCTACACCTTC.

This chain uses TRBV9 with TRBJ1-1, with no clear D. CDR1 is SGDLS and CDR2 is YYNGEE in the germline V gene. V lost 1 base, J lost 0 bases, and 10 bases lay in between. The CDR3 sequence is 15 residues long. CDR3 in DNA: TGTGCCAGCAGCGTAACACACCTTGTGAACACTGAAGCTTTCTTT. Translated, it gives CASSVTHLVNTEAFF. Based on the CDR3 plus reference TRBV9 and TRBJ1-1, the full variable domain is DSGVTQTPKHLITATGQRVTLRCSPRSGDLSVYWYQQSLDQGLQFLIQYYNGEERAKGNILERFSAQQFPDLHSELNLSSLELGDSALYFCASSVTHLVNTEAFFGQGTRLTVV.

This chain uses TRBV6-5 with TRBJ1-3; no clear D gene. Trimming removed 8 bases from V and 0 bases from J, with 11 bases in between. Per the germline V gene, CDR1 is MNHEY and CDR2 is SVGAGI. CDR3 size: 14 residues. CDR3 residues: CASSVGYSGNTIYF. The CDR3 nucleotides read TGTGCCAGCTCGGTCGGTTACTCTGGAAACACCATATATTTT.

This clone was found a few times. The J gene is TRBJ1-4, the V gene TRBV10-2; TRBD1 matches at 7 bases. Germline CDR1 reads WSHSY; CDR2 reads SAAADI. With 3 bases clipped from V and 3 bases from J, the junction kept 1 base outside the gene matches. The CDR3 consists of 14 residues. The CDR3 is CASSDRGANEKLFF. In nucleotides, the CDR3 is TGCGCCAGCAGTGACAGGGGGGCTAATGAAAAACTGTTTTTT.

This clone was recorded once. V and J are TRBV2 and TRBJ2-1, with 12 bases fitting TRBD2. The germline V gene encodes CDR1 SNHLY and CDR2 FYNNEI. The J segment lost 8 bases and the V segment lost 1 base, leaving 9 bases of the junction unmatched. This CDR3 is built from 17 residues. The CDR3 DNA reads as TGTGCCAGCAGTGAAGAGGTTCTAGCGGGGGGGGACGATGAGCAGTTCTTC. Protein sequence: CASSEEVLAGGDDEQFF.

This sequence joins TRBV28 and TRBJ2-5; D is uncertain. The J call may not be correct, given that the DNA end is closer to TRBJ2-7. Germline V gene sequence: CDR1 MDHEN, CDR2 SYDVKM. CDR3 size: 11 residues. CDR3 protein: CASKTTYEQYF. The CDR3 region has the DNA TGTGCCAGCAAAACTACCTACGAGCAGTACTTC.

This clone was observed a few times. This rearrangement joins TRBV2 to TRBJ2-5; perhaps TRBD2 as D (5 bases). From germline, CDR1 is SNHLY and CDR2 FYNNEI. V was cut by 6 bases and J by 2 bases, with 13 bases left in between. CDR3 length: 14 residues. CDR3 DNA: TGTGCCAGCAGGAGGGTCATAGGACAAGAGACCCAGTACTTC. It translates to CASRRVIGQETQYF.

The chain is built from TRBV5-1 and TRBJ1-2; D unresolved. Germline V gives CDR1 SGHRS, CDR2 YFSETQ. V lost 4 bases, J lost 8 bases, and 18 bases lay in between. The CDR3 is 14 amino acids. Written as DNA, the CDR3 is TGCGCCAGCAGCCCCCAACCGGCGGGATGGGGCTACACCTTC. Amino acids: CASSPQPAGWGYTF.

CDR3 in DNA: TGTGCCAGCAGCTCTGGGACAGGGAGCTCACGGAGGGAAAAACTGTTTTTT. It specifies CASSSGTGSSRREKLFF. V and J are TRBV7-9 and TRBJ1-4, with 9 bases lining up with TRBD1. Germline V gene sequence: CDR1 SEHNR, CDR2 FQNEAQ (reference sequence). The CDR3 spans 17 residues. V was pared by 4 bases and J by 8 bases, with 14 bases of the junction left unmatched.

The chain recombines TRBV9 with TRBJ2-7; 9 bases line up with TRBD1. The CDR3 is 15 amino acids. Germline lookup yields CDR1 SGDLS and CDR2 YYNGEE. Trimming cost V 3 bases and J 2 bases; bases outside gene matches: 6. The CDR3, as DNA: TGTGCCAGCAGCGGACGGACAGGGGACCCCTACGAGCAGTACTTC. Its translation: CASSGRTGDPYEQYF.